Below, one T cell receptor (beta chain) is given with its context. The specificity of this receptor is unknown. Base quality data are lacking; no much larger clone is found one base away. Sequencing took place on an Illumina NovaSeq 6000. cDNA libraries for TCRalpha and TCRbeta were prepared by 5'RACE using constant-segment primers, with sample barcodes and unique molecular identifiers added. RNA was extracted from every sample with Trizol reagent. The libraries were amplified in two PCR steps, and the second step added a second sample barcode and Illumina TruSeq adapters. Sequencing of the libraries was done on an Illumina NovaSeq, producing 2 x 150 bp paired-end reads. In the authors' own workflow: The reads were demultiplexed and collapsed into UMI-guided consensus sequences using migec v1.2.7. Using mixcr v2.1.11, UMI consensuses were aligned to TRA and TRB V and J templates and then assembled into clonotypes. A clonotype was counted as expanded or contracted only when both edgeR and NoisET called the clonotype significant, with the noise models trained on biological replicates. For edgeR calls, the thresholds were a false discovery rate-adjusted p below 0.01 and a log2 fold-change of 1. As an exploratory analysis of dynamics, PCA with hierarchical clustering was applied to max-normalized trajectories of the 1000 most abundant clonotypes. The CD4 or CD8 phenotype of responding clones was assigned using the separately sequenced CD4+ and CD8+ repertoires. TCRdb reran the public reads through fastp at Q25 and MiXCR, keeping productive beta chains. Entries that share a CDR3 protein sequence are merged under the most common genes and DNA. These V and J calls are TCRdb output, not the study's own analysis. This sample holds approximately 390,000 distinct CDR3 sequences; around a sixth were observed only once. Jointly, the top ten make up about a fifth of the sample.

This sample stems from a study of T-cell memory formation after mild COVID-19 (dated by TCRdb to about 2021). For the study in its entirety: TCR sequence clusters from the two donors were found to be largely donor specific. In a couple of donors, T-cell clones that expanded and contracted after mild COVID-19 were tracked by sequencing TCRalpha and TCRbeta repertoires over time. Two young, previously healthy adult volunteers made up the cohort, one male and one female.

PBMCs were isolated by Ficoll-Paque density gradient centrifugation. The study at large found these results: Only a couple of mild cases were covered in the study, and larger cohorts including severe cases with pre-infection samples were considered necessary. Clones contracting from day 15 to 85 had balanced CD4/CD8 phenotypes, while a second wave expanding from day 15 to 37 was biased towards CD4+. SARS-CoV-2 specificity was not confirmed for the second-wave clones peaking on day 37. Contracting CD4+ clones were found mainly in CM and EM memory subsets, while CD8+ clones were enriched in EMRA. Some responding clones were found in pre-infection memory, which suggests that pre-existing cross-reactive memory T cells took part in the SARS-CoV-2 response.

The cysteine opens and the phenylalanine closes a CDR3 of 13 amino acids. CDR3 DNA is the only sequence kept; it has 39 bases, read in frame from the first base. Based on the germline V gene (reference sequence), the CDR1 and CDR2 sequences are DFQATT and SNEGSKA. Trimming costs V 1 base and J 9 bases, and their ends lie 15 bases apart. What was sequenced was PBMCs or a T cell subset sorted from them (not recorded which). Here the chain combines TRBV20-1 and TRBJ1-1; TRBD1 is a weak D gene call, 5 bases matching. The origin of this receptor is a man between 18 and 29 years old who had mild COVID-19 (a few samples of this study predate the infection). The sample titles of this study are shuffled in the database, so cell type and time point are left out; the donor was told from shared clones. CDR3 loop: CSARGGIGVKAFF. The nucleotide sequence reads as follows: TGCAGTGCTAGAGGCGGGATAGGGGTGAAAGCTTTCTTT.